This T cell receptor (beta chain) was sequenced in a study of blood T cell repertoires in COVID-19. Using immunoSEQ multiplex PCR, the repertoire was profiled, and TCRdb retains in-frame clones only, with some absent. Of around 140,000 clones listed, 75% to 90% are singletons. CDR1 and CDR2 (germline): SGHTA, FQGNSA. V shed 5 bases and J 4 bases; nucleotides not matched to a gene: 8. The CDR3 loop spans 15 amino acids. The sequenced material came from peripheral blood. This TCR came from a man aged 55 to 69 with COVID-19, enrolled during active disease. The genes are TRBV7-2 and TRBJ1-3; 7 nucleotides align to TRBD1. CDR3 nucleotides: TGTGCCAGCAGCCTCCCGAGGGACAGCGGAAACACCATATATTTT. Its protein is CASSLPRDSGNTIYF.